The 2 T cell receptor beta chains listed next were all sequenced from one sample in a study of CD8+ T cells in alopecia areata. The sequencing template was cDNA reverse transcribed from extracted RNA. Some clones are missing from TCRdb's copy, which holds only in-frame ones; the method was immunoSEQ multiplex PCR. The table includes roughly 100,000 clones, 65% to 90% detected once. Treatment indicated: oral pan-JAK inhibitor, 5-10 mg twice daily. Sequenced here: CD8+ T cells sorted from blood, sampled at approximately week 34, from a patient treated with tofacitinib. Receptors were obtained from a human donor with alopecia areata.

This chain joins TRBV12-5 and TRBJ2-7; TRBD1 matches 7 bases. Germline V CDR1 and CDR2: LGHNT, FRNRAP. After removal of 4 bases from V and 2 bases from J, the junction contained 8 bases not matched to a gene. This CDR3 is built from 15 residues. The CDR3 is CASGYNRDSTYEQYF. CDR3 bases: TGTGCTAGTGGTTACAACCGGGACAGTACCTACGAGCAGTACTTC.

The CDR3 reads CASSETLRNDSFSYEQYF. The CDR3, as DNA: TGTGCCAGCAGCGAGACTCTCCGGAACGACAGCTTCTCCTACGAGCAGTACTTC. The chain uses TRBV2 and TRBJ2-7, with a possible D match to TRBD1 (5 bases). CDR1 SNHLY and CDR2 FYNNEI come from the germline V gene. The CDR3 has 18 residues. Trimming took 6 bases from V and 0 from J, leaving 24 bases between them.